This is a list of T cell receptor beta chains from one sample in a study of CXCR3-negative and CXCR3-positive naive CD8 T cells. TCRdb reprocessed the 5' RACE reads, keeping one entry per CDR3 protein, no DNA. This sample's table has 100,000 or so distinct CDR3 sequences. Sequencing was performed on naive CXCR3+ CD8+ T cells from blood. The origin of the receptors is a human donor in good health. Some clones in this sample may be carry-over from other donors' samples. Each CDR3 is given with its conserved first and last residue. Each record gives: V gene, J gene, CDR3 protein.

V gene: TRBV7-9; J gene: TRBJ2-3; CDR3 protein: CASSTPGQGEYF
V gene: TRBV28; J gene: TRBJ2-6; CDR3 protein: CASSSLQGELSSGANVLTF
V gene: TRBV6-5; J gene: TRBJ2-7; CDR3 protein: CASSYSAGPSYEQYF
V gene: TRBV5-4; J gene: TRBJ1-1; CDR3 protein: CASSLGQENTEAFF
V gene: TRBV6-2/TRBV6-3; J gene: TRBJ2-1; CDR3 protein: CATYAPPGPPYNEQFF
V gene: TRBV11-3; J gene: TRBJ1-1; CDR3 protein: CASSLDEGPDTEAFF
V gene: TRBV12-3/TRBV12-4; J gene: TRBJ2-5; CDR3 protein: CASSRGLAVETQYF
V gene: TRBV11-1; J gene: TRBJ2-1; CDR3 protein: CASSPRAGKLPYNEQFF
V gene: TRBV25-1; J gene: TRBJ2-7; CDR3 protein: CASSRTGCWYYEQYF
V gene: TRBV20-1; J gene: TRBJ1-2; CDR3 protein: CSAPPGQGPYGYTF
V gene: TRBV6-5; J gene: TRBJ2-1; CDR3 protein: CASSWGTSGSSYNEQFF
V gene: TRBV7-9; J gene: TRBJ2-1; CDR3 protein: CASAWGWGDNEQFF
V gene: TRBV28; J gene: TRBJ2-5; CDR3 protein: CASIGWTERWTQYF
V gene: TRBV10-2; J gene: TRBJ2-4; CDR3 protein: CASRPGQGLIQYF
V gene: TRBV6-1; J gene: TRBJ2-3; CDR3 protein: CASSVLTTDTQYF
V gene: TRBV15; J gene: TRBJ2-1; CDR3 protein: CATSSLAGGEQFF
V gene: TRBV7-2; J gene: TRBJ1-5; CDR3 protein: CASSLKRAQPQHF
V gene: TRBV28; J gene: TRBJ2-5; CDR3 protein: CASSFWPELGTQYF
V gene: TRBV4-1; J gene: TRBJ2-7; CDR3 protein: CASSQVTGFSYEQYF
V gene: TRBV9; J gene: TRBJ2-1; CDR3 protein: CASSPGGRNEQFF
V gene: TRBV9; J gene: TRBJ2-1; CDR3 protein: CASSVARDNYNEQFF
V gene: TRBV29-1; J gene: TRBJ2-3; CDR3 protein: CSVELDLVGTDTQYF
V gene: TRBV9; J gene: TRBJ2-1; CDR3 protein: CASSPKWSGSSYNEQFF
V gene: TRBV12-3/TRBV12-4; J gene: TRBJ2-7; CDR3 protein: CASSQTAYEQYF
V gene: TRBV12-3/TRBV12-4; J gene: TRBJ2-3; CDR3 protein: CASSLQRGGPDTQYF
V gene: TRBV27; J gene: TRBJ1-2; CDR3 protein: CASSLGYTQEGDYGYTF
V gene: TRBV20-1; J gene: TRBJ2-3; CDR3 protein: CSAPTLETGRTDTQYF
V gene: TRBV5-1; J gene: TRBJ2-7; CDR3 protein: CASSPGAANLYEQYF
V gene: TRBV12-3/TRBV12-4; J gene: TRBJ2-7; CDR3 protein: CASSLGQLVYEQYF
V gene: TRBV29-1; J gene: TRBJ2-2; CDR3 protein: CSVELGFGTGELFF
V gene: TRBV20-1; J gene: TRBJ2-7; CDR3 protein: CSARGQGAPSYEQYF
V gene: TRBV27; J gene: TRBJ2-1; CDR3 protein: CASSFERLNEQFF
V gene: TRBV5-4; J gene: TRBJ2-5; CDR3 protein: CASSDPGLGLETQYF
V gene: TRBV29-1; J gene: TRBJ2-2; CDR3 protein: CSVDGSSDDTGELFF